These 26 T cell receptor beta chains were sequenced from one sample in a study of blood T cell repertoires in COVID-19. This table comes from immunoSEQ multiplex PCR, and its TCRdb copy is limited to in-frame clones, with some not included. Of roughly 68,000 clones listed, roughly 88% were seen once; the top ten hold about 5%. The sample was peripheral blood. The receptor source for this set is a human donor in a cohort sampled during active COVID-19.

The rearrangement links TRBV4-2 to TRBJ2-1; tentatively, D is TRBD2 (6 bases). V was cut by 0 bases and J by 0 bases, with 12 bases left in between. This CDR3 is built from 17 residues. Per germline, CDR1 LGHNA and CDR2 YNFKEQ. CDR3 bases: TGTGCCAGCAGCCAAGAGGTTGGGGGGATCTCCTACAATGAGCAGTTCTTC. Translation: CASSQEVGGISYNEQFF.

This chain joins TRBV11-2 and TRBJ2-3, with 8 bases identical to TRBD2. The CDR3 runs 16 residues. Germline V lookup: CDR1 SGHAT, CDR2 FQNNGV. V lost 1 base, J lost 3 bases, and 6 bases stayed unmatched. Here the CDR3 reads CASSLVAGGITDTQYF. CDR3 coding DNA: TGTGCCAGCAGCTTAGTGGCGGGAGGTATTACAGATACGCAGTATTTT.

This chain joins TRBV7-9 and TRBJ2-7; possibly TRBD1 for D (5 bases). The germline CDR1 and CDR2 sequences are SEHNR and FQNEAQ (reference sequence). Trimming shortened V by 4 bases and J by 4 bases, and 17 bases separated the two germline ends. The CDR3 sequence is 15 residues long. In nucleotides, the CDR3 is TGTGCCAGCAGCTCCCTTGGGCAGGGTCCTTACGAGCAGTACTTC. Amino acids: CASSSLGQGPYEQYF.

For the CDR3, the DNA is TGTGCCAGCTCACCATCGGGAACGGCAACCTACGAGCAGTACTTC. Its protein product is CASSPSGTATYEQYF. This chain uses TRBV18 with TRBJ2-7, with D tentatively TRBD2 (5 bases). This CDR3 region has 15 residues. Trimming pared 2 bases from V and 2 bases from J, leaving 13 bases between. The germline V gene has CDR1 KGHSH and CDR2 LQKENI.

The chain uses TRBV3-1 (or the pseudogene TRBV3-2) and TRBJ1-4, with TRBD1 identical over 7 bases. Per germline, CDR1 LGHDT and CDR2 YNNKEL (reference sequence). The V segment lost 4 bases and the J segment 6 bases; nucleotides outside the gene matches: 5. This CDR3 is 14 amino acids long. CDR3 DNA: TGTGCCAGCAGCCGCCGACAGGGCCATGAAAAACTGTTTTTT. This codes for CASSRRQGHEKLFF.

The chain is built from TRBV30 and TRBJ1-5; 9 nucleotides match TRBD1. Germline CDR1 is GTSNPN and CDR2 is SVGIG (reference sequence). The CDR3 extends over 15 amino acids. With V trimmed by 2 bases and J by 7 bases, 9 bases remained unmatched. Here the CDR3 reads CAWSLAGTGRQPQHF. The CDR3 nucleotides are TGTGCCTGGAGTTTGGCTGGGACAGGGAGGCAGCCCCAGCATTTT.

The table lists this clone with a few counts. The chain recombines TRBV11-2 with TRBJ2-7, with 7 positions matching TRBD1. V gave up 5 bases and J gave up 4 bases; unmatched junction bases: 8. The CDR3 is 14 amino acids. CDR1 is SGHAT, CDR2 FQNNGV, per germline. As DNA, the CDR3 is TGTGCCAGCAGCACCAGGGGGTCTGGGTACGAGCAGTACTTC. It specifies CASSTRGSGYEQYF.

The V and J genes are TRBV7-6 and TRBJ2-1; D possibly corresponds to TRBD2 (6 bases). The ends were cut back, 3 bases at V and 3 bases at J, with 12 bases in the middle. The germline gives CDR1 SGHVS, CDR2 FNYEAQ. This CDR3 spans 15 amino acids. CDR3 coding DNA: TGTGCCAGCAGCTTGATCCCGGGGGTCTACAATGAGCAGTTCTTC. It specifies CASSLIPGVYNEQFF.

The V gene is TRBV7-8, the J gene TRBJ2-2, with D maybe TRBD1 (5 bases). V was shortened by 1 base and J by 3 bases, with 15 bases between the two germline ends. The CDR3 loop spans 17 amino acids. From germline, CDR1 is SGHVS and CDR2 FQNEAQ. The CDR3 region is CASSLVRQGFYTGELFF. CDR3 sequence (DNA): TGTGCCAGCAGCTTAGTGCGTCAGGGATTTTACACCGGGGAGCTGTTTTTT.

This chain links TRBV30 with TRBJ1-4; D is uncertain. The V gene's germline CDR1 is GTSNPN and CDR2 SVGIG (reference sequence). The CDR3 is made up of 11 amino acids. Between the trimmed V and J ends, which lost 4 bases and 7 bases, there was a span of 7 bases. CDR3 protein: CAWKGGEKLFF. The DNA of the CDR3 is TGTGCCTGGAAAGGAGGTGAAAAACTGTTTTTT.

CDR3 in DNA: TGCGCCAGCAGCTTTCTGGCGGGACTAGCAAACAATGAGCAGTTCTTC. This gives the protein CASSFLAGLANNEQFF. The gene calls are TRBV5-1 and TRBJ2-1; 9 positions agree with TRBD2. V shed 2 bases and J 5 bases; nucleotides not matched to a gene: 8. Looked up from germline, CDR1 is SGHRS and CDR2 is YFSETQ. The CDR3 extends over 16 amino acids.

V usage is TRBV5-1 and J usage is TRBJ1-1, with D possibly TRBD1 on 6 matching bases. Germline lookup yields CDR1 SGHRS and CDR2 YFSETQ. The CDR3 is 14 residues long. Trimming stripped 1 base from V and 3 bases from J, with 10 bases between. The chain's CDR3 is CASSLLGADTEAFF. For the CDR3, the DNA is TGCGCCAGCAGCTTGTTGGGGGCGGACACTGAAGCTTTCTTT.

This clone came up once. CDR3 DNA sequence: TGTGCCAGCTCACCCAGACAGGGGCCTGAAGCTTTCTTT. Residues: CASSPRQGPEAFF. The chain joins TRBV18 to TRBJ1-1, with 8 bases fitting TRBD1. The CDR3 has 13 residues. V gave up 3 bases and J gave up 6 bases; unmatched junction bases: 3. Germline CDR1 is KGHSH and CDR2 is LQKENI.

The chain recombines TRBV3-1 (or the pseudogene TRBV3-2) with TRBJ2-3; no firm D call. Trimming removed 4 bases from V and 4 bases from J, with 6 bases in between. This CDR3 has 12 amino acids. Germline-derived CDR1 and CDR2 are LGHDT and YNNKEL (reference sequence). In nucleotides, the CDR3 is TGTGCCAGCAGCCGTGCGGCAGATACGCAGTATTTT. It encodes CASSRAADTQYF.

The chain recombines TRBV11-3 with TRBJ2-3; TRBD2 agrees at 7 bases. Per germline, CDR1 SGHNT and CDR2 YENEEA. V shed 1 base and J 3 bases; nucleotides not matched to a gene: 7. This CDR3 comprises 16 residues. The CDR3 sequence is CASSLGGSSGTDTQYF. The CDR3 nucleotides are TGTGCCAGCAGCTTAGGTGGTTCTAGCGGTACAGATACGCAGTATTTT.

The CDR3 DNA sequence: TGTGCCAGTAAAACAACGGTAGCGGGGGCAGATACGCAGTATTTT. Translation: CASKTTVAGADTQYF. V and J are TRBV19 and TRBJ2-3; 9 nucleotides align to TRBD2. The CDR3 has 15 residues. The trim removed 7 bases at V and 4 bases at J, leaving 9 bases unmatched. Per the germline V gene, CDR1 is LNHDA and CDR2 is SQIVND (reference sequence).

V usage is TRBV28 and J usage is TRBJ1-3, with 7 bases fitting TRBD1. The V gene end was trimmed by 5 bases and the J gene end by 0 bases; junction bases not matched to a gene: 4. From germline, CDR1 is MDHEN and CDR2 SYDVKM. This CDR3 has 15 amino acids. This CDR3 is CASSRQGSSGNTIYF. In DNA, the CDR3 is TGTGCCAGCAGTAGACAGGGATCCTCTGGAAACACCATATATTTT.

This chain joins TRBV6-5 and TRBJ2-2; 7 positions agree with TRBD1. Germline V gene data show CDR1 as MNHEY and CDR2 as SVGAGI. V was clipped by 0 bases and J by 4 bases; unmatched bases: 5. The CDR3 loop spans 16 amino acids. The chain's CDR3 is CASSYSAGGSTGELFF. The CDR3 DNA reads TGTGCCAGCAGTTACTCGGCAGGGGGTAGCACCGGGGAGCTGTTTTTT.

This chain connects TRBV11-3 to TRBJ2-2, with unresolved D. V was shortened by 5 bases and J by 2 bases, with 6 bases between the two germline ends. This CDR3 comprises 13 residues. Germline loops: CDR1 SGHNT, CDR2 YENEEA. CDR3 loop: CASSPLNTGELFF. The CDR3 DNA follows: TGTGCCAGCAGCCCCTTAAACACCGGGGAGCTGTTTTTT.

The chain recombines TRBV7-2 with TRBJ2-7; perhaps TRBD2 as D (6 bases). The CDR3 length is 16 residues. Germline V gene lookup returns CDR1 SGHTA and CDR2 FQGNSA. Trimming removed 5 bases from V and 2 bases from J, with 19 bases in between. CDR3 DNA: TGTGCCAGCAGCCCTTTCGGGGGTACAAAAACCTACGAGCAGTACTTC. Its protein is CASSPFGGTKTYEQYF.

The chain combines TRBV28 with TRBJ1-5; TRBD1 matches 7 bases. V lost 6 bases and J lost 4; bases outside the gene matches: 12. Germline CDR1 reads MDHEN; CDR2 reads SYDVKM. The CDR3 extends over 16 amino acids. The CDR3 protein is CASSSPGQLLNQPQHF. CDR3 nucleotides: TGTGCCAGCAGCTCCCCGGGACAGCTCCTTAATCAGCCCCAGCATTTT.

This chain connects TRBV5-1 to TRBJ2-3; 11 positions match TRBD2. J was trimmed by 2 bases and V by 3 bases; bases with no gene match: 2. CDR3 length: 15 amino acids. Germline V gene lookup returns CDR1 SGHRS and CDR2 YFSETQ. In DNA, the CDR3 is TGCGCCAGCAGCTCACTAGCGGGAGACACAGATACGCAGTATTTT. Protein product: CASSSLAGDTDTQYF.

This clone was counted a single time. V usage is TRBV7-6 and J usage is TRBJ2-2, with 12 bases aligning to TRBD2. Unmatched junction bases numbered 9, after V lost 4 bases and J lost 3 bases. CDR3 length equals 18 residues. Germline assignment: CDR1 SGHVS and CDR2 FNYEAQ. The CDR3 reads CASSSANLAGGDTGELFF. CDR3 DNA sequence: TGTGCCAGCAGCTCAGCAAATCTAGCGGGAGGGGACACCGGGGAGCTGTTTTTT. Based on the CDR3 plus reference TRBV7-6 and TRBJ2-2, the full variable domain is GAGVSQSPRYKVTKRGQDVALRCDPISGHVSLYWYRQALGQGPEFLTYFNYEAQQDKSGLPNDRFSAERPEGSISTLTIQRTEQRDSAMYRCASSSANLAGGDTGELFFGEGSRLTVL.

This chain connects TRBV4-1 to TRBJ1-5; 9 positions agree with TRBD1. The CDR3 consists of 13 residues. The germline gives CDR1 MGHRA, CDR2 YSYEKL. J was trimmed by 4 bases and V by 5 bases; bases with no gene match: 0. CDR3 nucleotides: TGCGCCAGCAGCGGGACAGGGAATCAGCCCCAGCATTTT. Its translation: CASSGTGNQPQHF.

The CDR3 spells CAWEGLLLNTGELFF. The DNA for the CDR3 is TGTGCCTGGGAAGGACTTCTGCTTAACACCGGGGAGCTGTTTTTT. The chain carries TRBV30 and TRBJ2-2, with TRBD2 as a possible D gene (5 bases). V lost 5 bases to trimming and J lost 2 bases, with 15 bases between them. There are 15 residues in the CDR3. Germline CDR1 GTSNPN, CDR2 SVGIG (reference sequence).

The V gene is TRBV5-1, the J gene TRBJ2-2, with TRBD2 matching 8 bases. V shed 4 bases, J shed 7 bases, and the junction held 6 bases outside the gene matches. The length of the CDR3 is 14 residues. CDR1 and CDR2 from the germline V gene are SGHRS and YFSETQ. The CDR3 region is CASSPGGAGGELFF. The DNA of the CDR3 is TGCGCCAGCAGCCCGGGGGGGGCCGGCGGGGAGCTGTTTTTT.